A single sample is the source of the 6 T cell receptor beta chains below, sequenced in a study of Ad26.COV2.S vaccination and SARS-CoV-2 variants. Sequencing was performed with immunoSEQ multiplex PCR; in TCRdb, only in-frame clones are kept and a portion is missing. The sample records about 350,000 clones, about 87% being singletons. Treatment reported: some 19 received Ad26.COV2.S at low or high dose, single or two shots; five or six received placebo; per-sample allocation not given. Sample collection was performed on day 63 after the first vaccine or placebo injection. The material sequenced was peripheral blood, taken in a trial of Ad26.COV2.S vaccine versus placebo. These receptors originate from a person between 18 and 59 years old who received the Ad26.COV2.S COVID-19 vaccine or a placebo.

Regarding this clone: A read error may explain this, as a much larger clone is one base away. CDR3 nucleotide sequence: TGTGCCAGCAGGCCGACAGGGTATGGCTACACCTTC. Its translation: CASRPTGYGYTF. The chain has TRBV6-5 and TRBJ1-2, with 7 bases matching TRBD1. The germline V gene has CDR1 MNHEY and CDR2 SVGAGI. There are 12 residues in the CDR3. V lost 6 bases to trimming and J lost 5 bases; unmatched junction nucleotides: 3.

The V and J genes are TRBV12-3 or TRBV12-4 and TRBJ2-5, with D tentatively TRBD1 (6 bases). The V and J ends lost 3 bases and 5 bases respectively, with 10 bases between them. This CDR3 comprises 13 residues. DNA of the CDR3: TGTGCCAGCAGTTTTCAGGGGCGGGAGACCCAGTACTTC. This translates into CASSFQGRETQYF.

This clone has only one observation. The gene calls are TRBV6-5 and TRBJ2-7; 8 positions agree with TRBD1. The CDR3 consists of 14 residues. V gave up 1 base and J gave up 10 bases; unmatched junction bases: 9. Germline CDR1 MNHEY, CDR2 SVGAGI. The CDR3 is CASSYYKDRGYQYF. DNA for the CDR3: TGTGCCAGCAGTTACTATAAAGACAGGGGTTACCAGTACTTC.

V gene TRBV5-6 combines with J gene TRBJ1-2, with D uncertain. CDR1 is SGHDT, CDR2 YYEEEE, per germline. Trimming pared 0 bases from V and 0 bases from J, leaving 6 bases between. The CDR3 extends over 14 amino acids. The CDR3 coding sequence is TGTGCCAGCAGCTTGGAACAGCCTAACTATGGCTACACCTTC. Its protein is CASSLEQPNYGYTF.

This chain uses TRBV10-3 with TRBJ2-1; 11 bases align to TRBD2. This CDR3 is 12 amino acids long. Germline V gene sequence: CDR1 ENHRY, CDR2 SYGVKD. The V gene end was trimmed by 10 bases and the J gene end by 8 bases; junction bases not matched to a gene: 4. The CDR3 coding sequence is TGTGCCAGTGAGGGACTAGCGGATGAGCAGTTCTTC. It encodes CASEGLADEQFF.

The gene calls are TRBV7-9 and TRBJ1-1, with a weak D call TRBD1 (5 bases). Germline V CDR1 and CDR2: SEHNR, FQNEAQ (reference sequence). V lost 5 bases and J lost 6, with 13 bases in between. This CDR3 region has 13 residues. The CDR3 loop is CASSLRGGSEAFF. Here the CDR3 DNA reads TGTGCCAGCAGCCTCCGTGGGGGGTCTGAAGCTTTCTTT.